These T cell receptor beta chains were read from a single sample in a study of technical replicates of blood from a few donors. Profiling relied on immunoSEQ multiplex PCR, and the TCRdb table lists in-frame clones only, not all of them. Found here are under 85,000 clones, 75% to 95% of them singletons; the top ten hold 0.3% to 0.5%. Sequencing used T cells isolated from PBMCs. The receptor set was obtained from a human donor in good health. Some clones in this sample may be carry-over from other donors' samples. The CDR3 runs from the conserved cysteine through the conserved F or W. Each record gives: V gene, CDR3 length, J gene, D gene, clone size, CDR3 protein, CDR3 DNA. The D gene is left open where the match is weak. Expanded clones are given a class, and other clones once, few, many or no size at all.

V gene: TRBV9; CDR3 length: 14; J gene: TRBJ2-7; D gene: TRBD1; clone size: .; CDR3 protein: CASSVGTGQGEQYF; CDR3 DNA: TGTGCCAGCAGCGTTGGGACAGGGCAGGGCGAGCAGTACTTC
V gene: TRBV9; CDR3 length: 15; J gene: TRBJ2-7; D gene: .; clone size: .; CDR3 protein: CASSVAGAGFYEQYF; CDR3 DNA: TGTGCCAGCAGCGTAGCCGGCGCAGGCTTCTACGAGCAGTACTTC
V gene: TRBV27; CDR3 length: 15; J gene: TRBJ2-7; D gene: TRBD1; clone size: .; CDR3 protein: CASSLSTGAPHEQYF; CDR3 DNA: TGTGCCAGCAGTCTATCAACAGGGGCCCCCCACGAGCAGTACTTC
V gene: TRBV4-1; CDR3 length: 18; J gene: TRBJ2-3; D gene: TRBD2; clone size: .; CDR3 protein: CASSQVSALAGYTDTQYF; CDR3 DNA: TGCGCCAGCAGCCAAGTCTCCGCTCTAGCGGGTTACACAGATACGCAGTATTTT
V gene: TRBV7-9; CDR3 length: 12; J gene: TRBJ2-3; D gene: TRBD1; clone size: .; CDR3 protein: CASSEGQDTQYF; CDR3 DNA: TGTGCCAGCAGCGAGGGACAGGATACGCAGTATTTT
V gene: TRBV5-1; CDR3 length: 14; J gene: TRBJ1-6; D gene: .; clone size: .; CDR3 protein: CASSLAGGYSPLHF; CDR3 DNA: TGCGCCAGCAGTTTGGCCGGGGGTTATTCACCCCTCCACTTT
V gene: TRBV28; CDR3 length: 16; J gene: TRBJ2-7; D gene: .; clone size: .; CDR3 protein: CASSTQLELAAYEQYF; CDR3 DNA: TGTGCCAGCAGTACCCAATTGGAGTTAGCGGCCTACGAGCAGTACTTC
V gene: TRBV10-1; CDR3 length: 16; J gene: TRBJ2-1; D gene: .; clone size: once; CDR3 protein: CASSGEAGTLYNEQFF; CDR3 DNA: TGCGCCAGCAGTGGGGAGGCAGGGACCTTATACAATGAGCAGTTCTTC
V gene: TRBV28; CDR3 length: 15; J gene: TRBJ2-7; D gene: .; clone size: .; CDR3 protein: CAASAAGIFSYEQYF; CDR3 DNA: TGTGCCGCCAGCGCGGCAGGGATTTTCTCCTACGAGCAGTACTTC
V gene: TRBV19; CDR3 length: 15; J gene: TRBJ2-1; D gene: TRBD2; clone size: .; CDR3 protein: CASSMYREVHNEQFF; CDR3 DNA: TGTGCCAGTAGTATGTATCGGGAGGTCCACAATGAGCAGTTCTTC
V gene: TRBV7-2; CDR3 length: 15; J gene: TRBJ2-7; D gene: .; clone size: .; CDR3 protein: CASTGRGDFSYEQYF; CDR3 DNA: TGTGCCAGCACTGGGAGGGGGGACTTTTCCTACGAGCAGTACTTC
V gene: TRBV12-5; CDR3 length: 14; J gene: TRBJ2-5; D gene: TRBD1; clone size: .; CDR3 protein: CASGFGDREKTQYF; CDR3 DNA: TGTGCTAGTGGTTTTGGGGACAGGGAGAAGACCCAGTACTTC
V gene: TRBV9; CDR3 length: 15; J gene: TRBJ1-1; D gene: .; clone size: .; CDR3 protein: CASSVEVGGSTEAFF; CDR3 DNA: TGTGCCAGCAGCGTAGAGGTTGGGGGGAGCACTGAAGCTTTCTTT
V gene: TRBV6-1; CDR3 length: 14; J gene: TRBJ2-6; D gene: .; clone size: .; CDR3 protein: CASSGDSGANVLTF; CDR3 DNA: TGTGCCAGCTCGGGGGACTCTGGGGCCAACGTCCTGACTTTC
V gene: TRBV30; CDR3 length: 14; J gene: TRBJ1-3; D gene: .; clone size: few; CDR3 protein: CAWRLGGTGNTIYF; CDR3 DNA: TGTGCCTGGAGACTGGGGGGGACTGGAAACACCATATATTTT
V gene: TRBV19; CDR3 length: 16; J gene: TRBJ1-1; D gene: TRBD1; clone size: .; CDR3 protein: CASSIYGTGGLAEAFF; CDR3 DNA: TGTGCCAGTAGTATATATGGGACAGGGGGCCTCGCTGAAGCTTTCTTT
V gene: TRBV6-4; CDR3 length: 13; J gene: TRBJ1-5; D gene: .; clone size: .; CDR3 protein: CASSGEIDQPQHF; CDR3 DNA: TGTGCCAGCAGTGGTGAGATCGATCAGCCCCAGCATTTT
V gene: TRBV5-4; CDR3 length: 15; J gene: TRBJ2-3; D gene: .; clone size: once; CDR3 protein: CASRGGRGITDTQYF; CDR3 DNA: TGTGCCAGCAGGGGGGGGCGGGGCATCACAGATACGCAGTATTTT
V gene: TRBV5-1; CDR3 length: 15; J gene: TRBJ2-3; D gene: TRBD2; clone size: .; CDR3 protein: CASSFGGRAEDTQYF; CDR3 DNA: TGCGCCAGCAGCTTCGGGGGGAGGGCAGAAGATACGCAGTATTTT
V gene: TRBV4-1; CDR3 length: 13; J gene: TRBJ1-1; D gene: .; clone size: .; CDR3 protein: CASSRYRENRTFF; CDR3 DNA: TGCGCCAGCAGCCGATACAGGGAAAATAGGACTTTCTTT
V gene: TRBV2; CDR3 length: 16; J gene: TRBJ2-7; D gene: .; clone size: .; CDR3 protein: CASSRDPGTLSYEQYF; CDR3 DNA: TGTGCCAGCAGTAGGGACCCGGGGACTCTGAGCTACGAGCAGTACTTC
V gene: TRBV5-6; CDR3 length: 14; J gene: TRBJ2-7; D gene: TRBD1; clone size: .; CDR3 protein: CASSLGTGLYEQYF; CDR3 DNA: TGTGCCAGCAGCTTGGGGACAGGGCTTTACGAGCAGTACTTC
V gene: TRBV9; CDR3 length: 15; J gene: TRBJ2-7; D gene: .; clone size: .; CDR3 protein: CASSGDNRVMAEQYF; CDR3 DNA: TGTGCCAGCAGCGGGGACAACAGGGTGATGGCCGAGCAGTACTTC